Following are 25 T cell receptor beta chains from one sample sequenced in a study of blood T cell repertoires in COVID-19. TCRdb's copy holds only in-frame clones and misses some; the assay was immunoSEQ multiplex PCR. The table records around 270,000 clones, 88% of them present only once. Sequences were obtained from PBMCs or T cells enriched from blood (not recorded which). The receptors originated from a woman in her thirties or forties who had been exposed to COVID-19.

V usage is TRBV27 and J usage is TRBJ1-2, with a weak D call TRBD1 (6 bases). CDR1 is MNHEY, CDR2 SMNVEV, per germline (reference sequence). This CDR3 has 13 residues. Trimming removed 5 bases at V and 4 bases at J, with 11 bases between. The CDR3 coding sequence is TGTGCCAGCAGTCAACAGGGTCCCTATGGCTACACCTTC. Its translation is CASSQQGPYGYTF.

This chain's CDR3 is CASSLDRGSNTIYF. The CDR3 DNA reads TGTGCCAGCAGCCTCGACAGGGGGTCGAACACCATATATTTT. V is TRBV7-8 and J is TRBJ1-3; TRBD1 matches 9 bases. The germline V gene has CDR1 SGHVS and CDR2 FQNEAQ. This CDR3 comprises 14 residues. V trimming: 5 bases; J trimming: 7 bases; junction bases outside the gene matches: 6. The variable domain in full, completed from reference TRBV7-8 and TRBJ1-3, reads GAGVSQSPRYKVAKRGQDVALRCDPISGHVSLFWYQQALGQGPEFLTYFQNEAQLDKSGLPSDRFFAERPEGSVSTLKIQRTQQEDSAVYLCASSLDRGSNTIYFGEGSWLTVV.

DNA of the CDR3: TGCGCCAGCAGCGGACAGGATAACATTCAGTACTTC. Translated, it gives CASSGQDNIQYF. V and J are TRBV4-1 and TRBJ2-4; 7 nucleotides agree with TRBD1. V lost 5 bases, J lost 7 bases, and 2 bases stayed unmatched. The CDR3 spans 12 residues. Germline V CDR1 and CDR2: MGHRA, YSYEKL.

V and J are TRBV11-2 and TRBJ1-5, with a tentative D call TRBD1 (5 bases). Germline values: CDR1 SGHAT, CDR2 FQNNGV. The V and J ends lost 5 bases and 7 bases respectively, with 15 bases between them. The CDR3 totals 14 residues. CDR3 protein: CASSPLGGDQPQHF. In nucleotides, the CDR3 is TGTGCCAGCAGCCCACTGGGCGGGGACCAGCCCCAGCATTTT.

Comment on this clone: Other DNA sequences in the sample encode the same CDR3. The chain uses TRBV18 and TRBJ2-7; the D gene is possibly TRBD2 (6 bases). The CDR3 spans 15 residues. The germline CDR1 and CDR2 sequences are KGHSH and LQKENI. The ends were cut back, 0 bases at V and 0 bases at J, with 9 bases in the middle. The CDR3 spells CASSPPGLPSYEQYF. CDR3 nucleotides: TGTGCCAGCTCACCACCGGGACTCCCCTCCTACGAGCAGTACTTC.

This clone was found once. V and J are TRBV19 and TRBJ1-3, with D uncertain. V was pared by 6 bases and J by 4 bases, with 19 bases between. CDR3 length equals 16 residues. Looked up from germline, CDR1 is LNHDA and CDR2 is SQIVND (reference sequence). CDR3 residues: CASRPDFTELGNTIYF. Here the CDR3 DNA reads TGTGCCAGTAGGCCGGACTTTACTGAGCTCGGAAACACCATATATTTT.

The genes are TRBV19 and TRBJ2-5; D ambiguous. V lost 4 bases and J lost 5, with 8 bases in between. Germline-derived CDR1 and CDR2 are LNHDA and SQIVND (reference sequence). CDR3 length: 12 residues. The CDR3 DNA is TGTGCCAGTAGTACCCCCGGTGAGACCCAGTACTTC. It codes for CASSTPGETQYF.

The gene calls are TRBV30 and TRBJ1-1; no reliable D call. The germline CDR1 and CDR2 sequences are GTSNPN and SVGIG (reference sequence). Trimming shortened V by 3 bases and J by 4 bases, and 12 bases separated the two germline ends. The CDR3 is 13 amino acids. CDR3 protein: CAWRGRVRTEAFF. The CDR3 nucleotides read TGTGCCTGGAGGGGGAGGGTCCGCACTGAAGCTTTCTTT.

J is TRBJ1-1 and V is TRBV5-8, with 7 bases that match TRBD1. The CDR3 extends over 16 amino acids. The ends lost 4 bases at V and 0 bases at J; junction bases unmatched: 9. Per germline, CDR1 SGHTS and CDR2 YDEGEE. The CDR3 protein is CASSHRTGVMNTEAFF. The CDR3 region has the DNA TGTGCCAGCAGCCACCGGACAGGAGTCATGAACACTGAAGCTTTCTTT. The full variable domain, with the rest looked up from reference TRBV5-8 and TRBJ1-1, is EAGVTQSPTHLIKTRGQQATLRCSPISGHTSVYWYQQALGLGLQFLLWYDEGEERNRGNFPPRFSGRQFPNYSSELNVNALELEDSALYLCASSHRTGVMNTEAFFGQGTRLTVV.

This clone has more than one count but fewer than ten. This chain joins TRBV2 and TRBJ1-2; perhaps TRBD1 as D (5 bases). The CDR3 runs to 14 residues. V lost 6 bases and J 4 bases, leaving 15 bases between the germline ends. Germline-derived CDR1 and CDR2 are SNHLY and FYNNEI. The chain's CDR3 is CASRTQDGGYGYTF. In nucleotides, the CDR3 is TGTGCCAGCAGGACCCAGGACGGGGGCTATGGCTACACCTTC.

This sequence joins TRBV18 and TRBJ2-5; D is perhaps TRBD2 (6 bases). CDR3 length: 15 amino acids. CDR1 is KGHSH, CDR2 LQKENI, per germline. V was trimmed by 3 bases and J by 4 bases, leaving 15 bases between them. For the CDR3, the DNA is TGTGCCAGCTCACCCCCGGGAGCTGTCGGAGAGACCCAGTACTTC. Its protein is CASSPPGAVGETQYF.

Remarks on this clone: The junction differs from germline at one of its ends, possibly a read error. The DNA for the CDR3 is TGTGCCAGCAGCTTTGGCGGGAGACAGTGGGGCAATCAGCCCCAGCATTTT. Protein product: CASSFGGRQWGNQPQHF. The V and J genes are TRBV5-1 and TRBJ1-5; D possibly corresponds to TRBD1 (5 bases). The germline gives CDR1 SGHRS, CDR2 YFSETQ. The CDR3 runs 17 residues.

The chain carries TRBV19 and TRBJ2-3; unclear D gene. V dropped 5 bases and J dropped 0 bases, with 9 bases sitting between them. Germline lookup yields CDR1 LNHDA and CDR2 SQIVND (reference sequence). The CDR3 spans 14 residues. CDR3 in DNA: TGTGCCAGTAGTGCAGCGTCGAGCACAGATACGCAGTATTTT. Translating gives CASSAASSTDTQYF.

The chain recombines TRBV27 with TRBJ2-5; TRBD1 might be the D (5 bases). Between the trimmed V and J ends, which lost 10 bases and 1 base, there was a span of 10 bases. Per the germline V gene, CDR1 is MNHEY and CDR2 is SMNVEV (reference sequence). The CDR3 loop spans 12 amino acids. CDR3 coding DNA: TGTGCCACGACCGACAGCCAAGAGACCCAGTACTTC. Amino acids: CATTDSQETQYF.

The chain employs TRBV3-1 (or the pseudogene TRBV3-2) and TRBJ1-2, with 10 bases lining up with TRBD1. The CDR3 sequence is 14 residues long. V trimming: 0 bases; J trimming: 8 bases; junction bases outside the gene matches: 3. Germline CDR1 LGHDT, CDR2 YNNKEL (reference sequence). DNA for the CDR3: TGTGCCAGCAGCCAAGACGACAGGGGGCGAGGCTACACCTTC. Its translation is CASSQDDRGRGYTF.

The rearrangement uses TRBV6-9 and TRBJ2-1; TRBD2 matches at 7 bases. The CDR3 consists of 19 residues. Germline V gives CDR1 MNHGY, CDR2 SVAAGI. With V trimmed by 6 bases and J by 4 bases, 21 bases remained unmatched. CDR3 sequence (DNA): TGTGCCAGCAGCCCCCCGGCGCTAGCGGCGTTACAACGTTACAATGAGCAGTTCTTC. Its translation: CASSPPALAALQRYNEQFF.

Here the CDR3 reads CASSPDTGVVSNEQFF. CDR3 bases: TGTGCCAGCAGCCCAGACACAGGGGTGGTCTCAAATGAGCAGTTCTTC. The chain employs TRBV5-6 and TRBJ2-1; 7 bases are shared with TRBD1. Trimming cost V 4 bases and J 7 bases; bases outside gene matches: 14. The CDR3 is 16 amino acids. The V gene's germline CDR1 is SGHDT and CDR2 YYEEEE. Using reference TRBV5-6 and TRBJ2-1 for the parts outside the CDR3, the full variable domain is DAGVTQSPTHLIKTRGQQVTLRCSPKSGHDTVSWYQQALGQGPQFIFQYYEEEERQRGNFPDRFSGHQFPNYSSELNVNALLLGDSALYLCASSPDTGVVSNEQFFGPGTRLTVL.

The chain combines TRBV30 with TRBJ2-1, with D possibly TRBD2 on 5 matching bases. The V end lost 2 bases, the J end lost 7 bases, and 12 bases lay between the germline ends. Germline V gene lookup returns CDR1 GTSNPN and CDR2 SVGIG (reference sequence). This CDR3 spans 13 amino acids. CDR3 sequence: CAWSSGPTNEQFF. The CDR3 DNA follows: TGTGCCTGGAGTAGCGGCCCCACGAATGAGCAGTTCTTC.

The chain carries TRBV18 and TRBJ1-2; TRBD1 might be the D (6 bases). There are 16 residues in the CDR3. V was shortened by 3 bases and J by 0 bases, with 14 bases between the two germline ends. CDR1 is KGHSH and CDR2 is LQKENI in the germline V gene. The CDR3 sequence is CASSPDRSLTNYGYTF. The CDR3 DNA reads TGTGCCAGCTCACCGGACAGATCTCTCACTAACTATGGCTACACCTTC.

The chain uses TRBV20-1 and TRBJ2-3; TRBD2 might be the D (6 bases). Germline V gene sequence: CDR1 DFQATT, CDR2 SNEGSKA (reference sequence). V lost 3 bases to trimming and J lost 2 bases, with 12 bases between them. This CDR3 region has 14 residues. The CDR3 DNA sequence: TGCAGTGCTAGTTGGCCTAGCGACACAGATACGCAGTATTTT. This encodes CSASWPSDTDTQYF.

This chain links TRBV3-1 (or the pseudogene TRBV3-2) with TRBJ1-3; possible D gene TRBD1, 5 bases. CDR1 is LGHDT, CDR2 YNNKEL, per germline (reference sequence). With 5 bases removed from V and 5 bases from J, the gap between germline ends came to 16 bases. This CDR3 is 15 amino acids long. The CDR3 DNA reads TGTGCCAGCAGCTGGGTTGGCCCAGGGAGAAACACCATATATTTT. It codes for CASSWVGPGRNTIYF.

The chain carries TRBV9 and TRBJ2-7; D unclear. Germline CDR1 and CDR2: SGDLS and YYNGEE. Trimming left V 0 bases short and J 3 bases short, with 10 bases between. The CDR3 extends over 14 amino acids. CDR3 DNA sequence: TGTGCCAGCAGCGTAGGGCAGAAAAACTACGAGCAGTACTTC. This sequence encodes CASSVGQKNYEQYF.

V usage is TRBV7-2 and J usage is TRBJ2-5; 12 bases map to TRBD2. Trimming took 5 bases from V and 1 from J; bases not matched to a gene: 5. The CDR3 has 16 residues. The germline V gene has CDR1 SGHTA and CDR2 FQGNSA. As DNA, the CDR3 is TGTGCCAGCAGCATCCTAGCGGGGGGGAGCCAAGAGACCCAGTACTTC. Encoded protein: CASSILAGGSQETQYF.

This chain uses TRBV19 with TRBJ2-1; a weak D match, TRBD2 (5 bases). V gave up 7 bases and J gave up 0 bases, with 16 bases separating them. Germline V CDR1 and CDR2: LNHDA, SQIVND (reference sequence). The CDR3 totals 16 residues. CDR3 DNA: TGTGCCAGTACCCTCAGGTCGGGGAGCTCCTACAATGAGCAGTTCTTC. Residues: CASTLRSGSSYNEQFF.

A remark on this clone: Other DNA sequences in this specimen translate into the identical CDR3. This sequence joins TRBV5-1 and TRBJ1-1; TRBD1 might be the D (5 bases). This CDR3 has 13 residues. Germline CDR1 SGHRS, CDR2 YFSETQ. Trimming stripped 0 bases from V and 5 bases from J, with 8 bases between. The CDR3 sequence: CASSLGGGTEAFF. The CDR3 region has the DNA TGCGCCAGCAGCTTGGGCGGGGGGACTGAAGCTTTCTTT.